Listed below are T cell receptor beta chains from one sample, sequenced in a study of beta chain features in type 1 diabetes. Measured with immunoSEQ multiplex PCR; TCRdb has only the in-frame clones, and not every one. This table holds 310,000 or so clones, around 8.5% found once. Sequences were obtained from central memory CD4+ T cells from blood. Receptors originate from a man aged 30 to 39 with type 1 diabetes. Both conserved end residues are part of each CDR3. D genes are given only for firm matches. Not every row has a clone size; where given, it reads once, few, many or a size class.

CDR3aa | CDR3nt | abundance | j_gene | d_gene | v_gene
CASLHRGRSYGYTF | TGTGCCAGCCTACACAGGGGGCGCAGCTATGGCTACACCTTC | few | TRBJ1-2 | TRBD1 | TRBV19
CASSSPETGYWEQYF | TGTGCCAGTAGTTCCCCTGAGACAGGGTATTGGGAGCAGTACTTC | - | TRBJ2-7 | TRBD1 | TRBV19
CASSSNRGNIQYF | TGTGCCAGTAGTTCTAACAGGGGAAACATTCAGTACTTC | - | TRBJ2-4 | TRBD1 | TRBV19
CASSAAGTALAEAFF | TGTGCCAGCAGCGCTGCCGGGACAGCTTTGGCTGAAGCTTTCTTT | few | TRBJ1-1 | TRBD1 | TRBV9
CASSLRAAKGHGYTF | TGTGCCAGCAGTTTAAGGGCCGCGAAAGGGCATGGCTACACCTTC | - | TRBJ1-2 | - | TRBV28
CASSHATGTGGEKLFF | TGTGCCAGCAGCCATGCGACCGGGACGGGGGGAGAAAAACTGTTTTTT | few | TRBJ1-4 | - | TRBV14
CASSEQTTGTQYF | TGTGCCAGCAGTGAACAGACCACAGGGACCCAGTACTTC | - | TRBJ2-5 | - | TRBV2
CASSLGISETYGYTF | TGTGCCAGCAGCTTAGGGATCTCCGAGACATATGGCTACACCTTC | - | TRBJ1-2 | - | TRBV7-8
CASSPPGTGGTDTQYF | TGTGCCAGCAGCCCACCGGGGACAGGGGGCACAGATACGCAGTATTTT | many | TRBJ2-3 | TRBD1 | TRBV7-9
CAWSAWGRGNQPQHF | TGTGCCTGGAGCGCTTGGGGGCGCGGCAATCAGCCCCAGCATTTT | - | TRBJ1-5 | - | TRBV30
CASSVDNGQGRGYTF | TGTGCCAGCAGCGTGGATAATGGACAGGGTCGAGGCTACACCTTC | - | TRBJ1-2 | TRBD1 | TRBV9
CASSADRVAKNIQYF | TGTGCCAGCTCAGCAGACAGGGTAGCCAAAAACATTCAGTACTTC | many | TRBJ2-4 | TRBD1 | TRBV18
CATCGGSRTDTQYF | TGTGCCACATGTGGGGGTAGCCGCACAGATACGCAGTATTTT | few | TRBJ2-3 | - | TRBV28
CASAQGRNEQFF | TGTGCCAGCGCCCAGGGGCGGAATGAGCAGTTCTTC | - | TRBJ2-1 | - | TRBV5-4
CASRIRGAIGNIQYF | TGTGCCAGCAGAATACGAGGGGCAATAGGGAACATTCAGTACTTC | - | TRBJ2-4 | - | TRBV6-5
CASSLRGPPNNQETQYF | TGTGCCAGCTCACTCAGGGGCCCTCCGAATAACCAAGAGACCCAGTACTTC | many | TRBJ2-5 | - | TRBV18
CASSELGVGSNTEAFF | TGTGCCAGCAGTGAACTCGGGGTCGGGTCGAACACTGAAGCTTTCTTT | - | TRBJ1-1 | - | TRBV6-1
CAISEQGLNQPQHF | TGTGCCATCAGTGAGCAGGGGCTCAATCAGCCCCAGCATTTT | - | TRBJ1-5 | - | TRBV10-3
CASSPETGAYSGANVLTF | TGCGCCAGCAGTCCAGAGACAGGGGCCTACTCTGGGGCCAACGTCCTGACTTTC | - | TRBJ2-6 | TRBD1 | TRBV23-1
CASSPPAGGGTDTQYF | TGTGCCAGCAGCCCTCCAGCCGGCGGGGGCACAGATACGCAGTATTTT | - | TRBJ2-3 | - | TRBV7-2
CAWSVLPEVNTEAFF | TGTGCCTGGAGTGTACTTCCGGAGGTGAACACTGAAGCTTTCTTT | - | TRBJ1-1 | - | TRBV30
CSGGDSSPTDTQYF | TGCAGCGGAGGGGACAGTTCACCTACAGATACGCAGTATTTT | many | TRBJ2-3 | TRBD1 | TRBV29-1
CASTGAYGYTF | TGTGCCAGCACAGGTGCATATGGCTACACCTTC | few | TRBJ1-2 | - | TRBV2
CASSSQGGEQFF | TGCGCCAGCAGCTCCCAGGGCGGAGAGCAGTTCTTC | many | TRBJ2-1 | - | TRBV5-1
CASSPSLGVGRETQYF | TGTGCCAGCTCACCTTCCCTCGGTGTGGGCCGAGAGACCCAGTACTTC | many | TRBJ2-5 | - | TRBV18
CASSLPGDGTQHF | TGTGCCAGCAGCCTACCAGGGGATGGGACCCAGCATTTT | once | TRBJ1-5 | - | TRBV11-2
CASSLVMEGEQYF | TGTGCCAGCAGCTTGGTTATGGAGGGCGAGCAGTACTTC | few | TRBJ2-7 | - | TRBV11-3
CASSRGQGGGYTF | TGTGCCAGCAGCCGGGGACAGGGAGGTGGCTACACCTTC | - | TRBJ1-2 | TRBD1 | TRBV6-5
CASSQGGGLYGYTF | TGTGCCAGCAGCCAAGGAGGAGGGCTCTATGGCTACACCTTC | - | TRBJ1-2 | - | TRBV14
CASRLEGEQYF | TGTGCCAGCAGGCTGGAGGGCGAGCAGTACTTC | few | TRBJ2-7 | - | TRBV6-5
CASSQDSQGTDTQYF | TGCGCCAGCAGCCAAGATAGCCAGGGAACAGATACGCAGTATTTT | - | TRBJ2-3 | - | TRBV7-2
CASRGQGRGNEQFF | TGTGCCAGCCGGGGACAGGGGAGGGGTAATGAGCAGTTCTTC | - | TRBJ2-1 | TRBD1 | TRBV6-1
CASSFIGQGNTEAFF | TGCGCCAGCAGCTTCATCGGGCAGGGGAACACTGAAGCTTTCTTT | few | TRBJ1-1 | - | TRBV5-1
CASSSGADTQYF | TGTGCCAGCAGCTCAGGTGCGGATACGCAGTATTTT | many | TRBJ2-3 | - | TRBV11-2
CASSLGSPNTEAFF | TGTGCCAGCAGCTTGGGATCTCCGAACACTGAAGCTTTCTTT | few | TRBJ1-1 | - | TRBV5-6
CASSSRPGDRGDYNSPLHF | TGTGCCAGCTCATCGCGCCCGGGAGATAGAGGCGACTATAATTCACCCCTCCACTTT | - | TRBJ1-6 | - | TRBV18
CASSIRLSGANVLTF | TGTGCCAGTAGTATAAGGCTTTCTGGGGCCAACGTCCTGACTTTC | many | TRBJ2-6 | - | TRBV19
CASSVSQRRQPQHF | TGTGCCAGCAGCGTTTCCCAAAGGAGACAGCCCCAGCATTTT | many | TRBJ1-5 | - | TRBV9
CASSPGRGVHAKETQYF | TGTGCCAGCAGCCCCGGGCGAGGCGTACACGCCAAAGAGACCCAGTACTTC | few | TRBJ2-5 | - | TRBV27
CASSYTGMNTEAFF | TGTGCCAGCAGTTACACAGGGATGAACACTGAAGCTTTCTTT | few | TRBJ1-1 | - | TRBV6-5
CASSEYEQYF | TGTGCCAGCAGTGAATACGAGCAGTACTTC | - | TRBJ2-7 | - | TRBV28
CASSPGQLGAKNIQYF | TGTGCCAGCAGTCCCGGACAGCTTGGGGCCAAAAACATTCAGTACTTC | many | TRBJ2-4 | - | TRBV28
CASSPGGYGTDTQYF | TGTGCCAGCAGCCCAGGGGGGTACGGCACAGATACGCAGTATTTT | few | TRBJ2-3 | - | TRBV7-2
CASSYTGIYTRGEKLFF | TGTGCCAGCAGTTACACAGGGATCTATACACGGGGTGAAAAACTGTTTTTT | many | TRBJ1-4 | - | TRBV14
CASSMGAASAGLVDTQYF | TGTGCCAGTAGTATGGGGGCCGCTAGCGCAGGCCTGGTGGATACGCAGTATTTT | few | TRBJ2-3 | - | TRBV19
CAISGGQGPDTQYF | TGTGCCATCAGTGGTGGACAGGGGCCAGATACGCAGTATTTT | many | TRBJ2-3 | TRBD1 | TRBV10-3
CSAVTGGGYTF | TGCAGCGCCGTTACAGGGGGCGGCTACACCTTC | - | TRBJ1-2 | TRBD1 | TRBV29-1
CASSHWNEQFF | TGTGCCAGCAGCCACTGGAATGAGCAGTTCTTC | - | TRBJ2-1 | - | TRBV6-5
CASRDGTADGYTF | TGTGCCAGCAGGGATGGGACAGCTGATGGCTACACCTTC | few | TRBJ1-2 | TRBD1 | TRBV28
CASSQTGVEQYF | TGTGCCAGCAGCCAAACGGGGGTCGAGCAGTACTTC | few | TRBJ2-7 | - | TRBV27
CASSLALTSGGRHEQFF | TGTGCCAGCAGCTTAGCGCTTACTAGCGGGGGGCGGCATGAGCAGTTCTTC | few | TRBJ2-1 | TRBD2 | TRBV7-2
CASRFGTDSNYGYTF | TGTGCCAGCAGGTTTGGGACAGACTCTAACTATGGCTACACCTTC | few | TRBJ1-2 | TRBD1 | TRBV7-9
CASRAGTGGRLTF | TGTGCCAGCAGAGCCGGGACAGGGGGACGGCTGACTTTC | - | TRBJ2-6 | TRBD1 | TRBV6-5
CASSYSGGRETQYF | TGTGCCAGCAGTTACAGTGGAGGGAGAGAGACCCAGTACTTC | few | TRBJ2-5 | - | TRBV6-5
CASSYSEVNRPYEQYF | TGTGCCAGCAGTTACTCGGAGGTTAACCGACCCTACGAGCAGTACTTC | - | TRBJ2-7 | - | TRBV6-5
CASSSQGLEKLFF | TGTGCCAGCAGCTCACAGGGTTTAGAAAAACTGTTTTTT | few | TRBJ1-4 | - | TRBV7-9
CASSPQRYEQYF | TGTGCCAGCAGCCCCCAGAGGTACGAGCAGTACTTC | few | TRBJ2-7 | - | TRBV16
CASSPIGTDNEKLFF | TGCGCCAGCAGTCCAATAGGGACAGATAATGAAAAACTGTTTTTT | - | TRBJ1-4 | TRBD1 | TRBV4-1
CASSRVGAYNEQFF | TGTGCCAGCAGCAGGGTAGGGGCCTACAATGAGCAGTTCTTC | - | TRBJ2-1 | - | TRBV6-6